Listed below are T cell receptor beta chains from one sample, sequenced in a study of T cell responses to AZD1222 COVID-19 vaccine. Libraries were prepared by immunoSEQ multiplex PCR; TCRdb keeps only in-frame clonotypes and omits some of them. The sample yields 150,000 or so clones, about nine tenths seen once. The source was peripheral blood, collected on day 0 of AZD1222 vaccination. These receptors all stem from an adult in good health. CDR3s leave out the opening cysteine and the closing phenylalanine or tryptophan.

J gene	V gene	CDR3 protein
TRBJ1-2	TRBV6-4	ASSLGANYGYT
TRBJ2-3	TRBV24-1	ATSVQQDTDTQY
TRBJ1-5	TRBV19	ASSMQGSNQPQH
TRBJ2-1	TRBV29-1	SVEPGVNEQF
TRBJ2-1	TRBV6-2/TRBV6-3	ASSYSLAGGNEQF
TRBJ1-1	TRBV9	ASSVEGGPNTEAF
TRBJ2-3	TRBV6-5	ASSYSLADTQY
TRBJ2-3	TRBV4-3	ASSQDWSGGTDTQY
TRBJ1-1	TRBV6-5	ASSYRSAGPREAF
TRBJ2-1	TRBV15	ATSSGARANEQF
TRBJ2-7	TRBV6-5	ASSLTGEQY
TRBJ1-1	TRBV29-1	SVELILKAF
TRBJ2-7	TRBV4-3	ASSQDPASGSYEQY
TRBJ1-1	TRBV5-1	ASSRQQGNTEAF
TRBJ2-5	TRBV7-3	ASSLNAGQETQY